This section outlines one TCR beta chain sequence together with its context. These data come from a study of T cells expressing NK-cell markers. Looking at the study overall: Seven of the eight sequenced donors were classified as HCMV-seropositive, and one was classified as seronegative.

TCRdb re-called the 5' RACE reads; one entry per CDR3 protein, DNA not given. Its clone listing holds hundreds of thousands of distinct CDR3 sequences. The CDR3 runs 14 residues. CDR1 is KGHDR, CDR2 SFDVKD, per germline. Sequencing was performed on blood T cells: a sorted CD56 or NKG2C T cell subset, CD4+ or CD8+ T cells, or bulk PBMC T cells (not recorded which). V usage is TRBV24-1 and J usage is TRBJ1-2; the D call of TRBD1 rests on TCRdb alone, since no DNA is present to check it. The receptor comes from a man between 18 and 35 years old in good health. This chain's CDR3 is CATSDPSTNYGYTF.